This entry concerns a single T cell receptor beta chain. Its target is unknown. CDR1 is SGHNT, CDR2 YYREEE, per germline (reference sequence). Germline trimming cut 3 bases from V and 2 bases from J; bases unmatched to any gene: 6. CDR3 length: 16 amino acids. The data derive from a study of T cell responses to AZD1222 COVID-19 vaccine. Produced via immunoSEQ multiplex PCR; TCRdb's table is partial and in-frame only. Here the sample spans about 110,000 clones, around 94% being singletons. Study outcomes and limitations: Spike-specific TCRs gained breadth and depth after people received two AZD1222 doses. Baseline seropositives among AZD1222 recipients totaled only 5 to 7.

The chain has TRBV5-4 and TRBJ2-2; 8 nucleotides match TRBD2. The input for sequencing was peripheral blood, taken on day 0 of AZD1222 vaccination. This sequence originates from an adult in good health. This CDR3 is CASSSPSGRNTGELFF. The CDR3 DNA sequence: TGTGCCAGCAGCTCCCCCAGCGGGAGAAACACCGGGGAGCTGTTTTTT.